This T cell receptor (beta chain) appears in the sequencing data of a study of cytomegalovirus exposure and HLA in healthy donors. Study details: A data release that came early held 75 million to 85 million unique TCRs from HLA-typed donors. Study results and limitations: Differences between HLA loci emerged in a later analysis of TCR association rates, with DRB1 most and HLA-C fewest. When a later analysis was performed, an Asian-associated ancestry cluster reportedly had fewer N-insertions than the roughly 700-donor mean. Serostatus for CMV was the only available immune exposure information.

The PCR made use of 60 Vbeta and 13 Jbeta primers. This table comes from immunoSEQ multiplex PCR, and its TCRdb copy is limited to in-frame clones, with some not included. The sample has about 120,000 clones, less than 75% seen once. This clone turned up a few times. Antigen: not known. The CDR3 covers 16 residues. The sequencing sample was made of PBMCs. This sequence joins TRBV21-1 and TRBJ2-5; no DNA check was done on the table's D call, TRBD2. TRBV21-1 is reported as a pseudogene. This clonotype originated in a woman in her thirties or forties in good health and CMV-seronegative. The CDR3 DNA follows: TGTGCCAGCAGCGCAAGACTAGCGGGAGAAGAAGAGACCCAGTACTTC. The encoded protein is CASSARLAGEEETQYF.